These 8 T cell receptor beta chains were all obtained from the same sample, sequenced in a study of cytomegalovirus exposure and HLA in healthy donors. 13 Jbeta primers and 60 Vbeta primers were used for the PCR. The table came from immunoSEQ multiplex PCR; TCRdb's copy has only in-frame clones and leaves some out. The sample has some 110,000 clones, roughly four fifths seen once. Sequencing was done on a sample of PBMCs. The receptors stem from a man between 40 and 49 years old in good health and CMV-seronegative.

Remarks on this clone: The same CDR3 is also encoded by other DNA sequences in this sample. The chain links TRBV7-9 to TRBJ1-3, with TRBD1 identical over 7 bases. The V gene's germline CDR1 is SEHNR and CDR2 FQNEAQ (reference sequence). V lost 10 bases, J lost 0 bases, and 6 bases stayed unmatched. This CDR3 spans 14 amino acids. The chain's CDR3 is CATTQGVSGNTIYF. In DNA, the CDR3 is TGTGCCACAACCCAGGGGGTCTCTGGAAACACCATATATTTT. Drawing the rest from reference TRBV7-9 and TRBJ1-3, the complete variable domain is DTGVSQNPRHKITKRGQNVTFRCDPISEHNRLYWYRQTLGQGPEFLTYFQNEAQLEKSRLLSDRFSAERPKGSFSTLEIQRTEQGDSAMYLCATTQGVSGNTIYFGEGSWLTVV.

V and J are TRBV9 and TRBJ2-2; 10 bases map to TRBD2. The length of the CDR3 is 16 residues. Germline V CDR1 and CDR2: SGDLS, YYNGEE. With 4 bases clipped from V and 2 bases from J, the junction kept 5 bases outside the gene matches. CDR3 in DNA: TGTGCCAGCAGCCCCCGGACTAGCGGAAACACCGGGGAGCTGTTTTTT. Encoded protein: CASSPRTSGNTGELFF.

The V and J genes are TRBV10-3 and TRBJ2-7; perhaps TRBD2 as D (7 bases). Trimming removed 9 bases at V and 5 bases at J, with 20 bases between. The CDR3 runs to 14 residues. Germline lookup yields CDR1 ENHRY and CDR2 SYGVKD. The CDR3 sequence: CAILDPGGINEQYF. CDR3 nucleotide sequence: TGTGCCATTCTCGATCCGGGGGGCATCAACGAGCAGTACTTC.

The V and J genes are TRBV2 and TRBJ2-1; 8 nucleotides agree with TRBD2. V trimming: 8 bases; J trimming: 10 bases; junction bases outside the gene matches: 10. The CDR3 spans 13 residues. Germline V gene lookup returns CDR1 SNHLY and CDR2 FYNNEI. The CDR3 sequence: CASDRLAPQEQFF. The DNA of the CDR3 is TGTGCCAGCGACCGACTAGCGCCACAAGAGCAGTTCTTC. Filled out from reference TRBV2 and TRBJ2-1, the complete variable domain reads EPEVTQTPSHQVTQMGQEVILRCVPISNHLYFYWYRQILGQKVEFLVSFYNNEISEKSEIFDDQFSVERPDGSNFTLKIRSTKLEDSAMYFCASDRLAPQEQFFGPGTRLTVL.

This rearrangement joins TRBV27 to TRBJ1-5, with 8 bases lining up with TRBD1. Germline V gene sequence: CDR1 MNHEY, CDR2 SMNVEV (reference sequence). The CDR3 is 16 amino acids. V was clipped by 5 bases and J by 0 bases; unmatched bases: 6. The CDR3 sequence is CASSPLTGVSNQPQHF. In DNA, the CDR3 is TGTGCCAGCAGTCCACTGACAGGGGTTAGCAATCAGCCCCAGCATTTT.

This clone showed up just a few times. The V call is TRBV10-3, the J call TRBJ1-5; tentatively, D is TRBD1 (6 bases). V gave up 4 bases and J gave up 3 bases, with 13 bases separating them. The germline V gene has CDR1 ENHRY and CDR2 SYGVKD. The CDR3 consists of 15 residues. The CDR3 reads CAISVGSGANQPQHF. The DNA for the CDR3 is TGTGCCATCAGTGTCGGGTCAGGGGCCAATCAGCCCCAGCATTTT.

This clone appeared a few times. The chain employs TRBV25-1 and TRBJ2-1; 10 bases align to TRBD1. Germline V gives CDR1 MGHDK, CDR2 SYGVNS. The CDR3 covers 16 residues. Trimming removed 4 bases from V and 6 bases from J; junction bases left unmatched: 9. The CDR3 is CASSVRQDRGTNEQFF. The CDR3 DNA is TGTGCCAGCAGTGTTCGACAGGACAGGGGGACCAATGAGCAGTTCTTC.

The chain has TRBV15 and TRBJ2-3; D might be TRBD1 (6 bases). CDR3 length: 16 amino acids. V lost 4 bases and J 4 bases, leaving 18 bases between the germline ends. In germline, CDR1 is LNHNV, CDR2 YYDKDF (reference sequence). In DNA, the CDR3 is TGTGCCACCAGCATACGAATGGGTGACAGGCCAGATACGCAGTATTTT. It yields the protein CATSIRMGDRPDTQYF.